This T cell receptor beta chain was identified in a study of blood T cell repertoires in COVID-19. Across the whole study: COVID-19 samples, acute and convalescent, were from the United States, Italy and Spain. Nucleic acid was either cDNA or gDNA, and it came from T cells, B-cell-depleted T cells, or PBMCs.

Authors' data handling: Amplifying reference gene primers gave estimates of nucleated cell counts. Profiled with immunoSEQ multiplex PCR; TCRdb holds only in-frame clones, not every one. V and J calls plus clone size are reproduced from that table; the DNA served to infer D and trimming. The table shows roughly 140,000 clones, with about 79% occurring only once. This clone was counted only a few times. The TCR comes from a man aged 55-75 years with active or convalescent COVID-19. Input material: peripheral blood.

CDR3 in DNA: TGTGCCAGCAGTGTTTTCGGGACAGGGGGCCCCAACTATGGCTACACCTTC. Its protein is CASSVFGTGGPNYGYTF. The chain links TRBV6-1 to TRBJ1-2, with 12 bases lining up with TRBD1. This CDR3 comprises 17 residues. CDR1 and CDR2 from the germline V gene are MNHNS and SASEGT. V shed 4 bases, J shed 2 bases, and the junction held 8 bases outside the gene matches.